The rows below give T cell receptor beta chains drawn from one sample of a study of cytomegalovirus exposure and HLA in healthy donors. TCRdb's table, derived via immunoSEQ multiplex PCR, lists solely in-frame clones and lacks some. This sample has 130,000 to 150,000 clones, with roughly 80% found just once. Sequenced input: PBMCs. The receptors derive from a woman in her twenties or thirties in good health and CMV-seronegative. The CDR3 runs from the conserved cysteine through the conserved F or W. A D gene is named only where the DNA matches it firmly. A clone size is listed for some rows: how often the clone was seen (once, few, many), or a class if it is expanded.

>TRBD1|TRBJ1-6|TRBV11-2|.
CASSVQGARDSPLHF
TGTGCCAGCAGCGTACAGGGGGCCCGGGATTCACCCCTCCACTTT
>TRBD1|TRBJ2-3|TRBV7-8|.
CASSSGTDSTDTQYF
TGTGCCAGCAGCTCGGGGACAGACAGTACAGATACGCAGTATTTT
>.|TRBJ1-5|TRBV7-2|.
CASSLKGWQPQHF
TGTGCCAGCAGCTTAAAGGGGTGGCAGCCCCAGCATTTT
>TRBD2|TRBJ2-7|TRBV27|few
CASSSLAGGPREQYF
TGTGCCAGCAGTTCTTTAGCGGGAGGGCCGAGAGAGCAGTACTTC
>.|TRBJ2-7|TRBV10-3|.
CAISPGGSYEQYF
TGTGCCATCAGCCCAGGAGGCTCGTACGAGCAGTACTTC
>TRBD1|TRBJ1-4|TRBV2|.
CASSDFRDSTEKLFF
TGTGCCAGCAGTGATTTTAGGGACAGTACCGAAAAACTGTTTTTT
>.|TRBJ1-5|TRBV19|.
CASSIHSHQPQHF
TGTGCCAGTAGTATACATAGTCATCAGCCCCAGCATTTT
>.|TRBJ1-6|TRBV30|.
CAWRVAGEGYNSPLHF
TGTGCCTGGAGGGTCGCAGGGGAAGGGTATAATTCACCCCTCCACTTT
>TRBD1|TRBJ1-1|TRBV9|.
CASSEAPTGVAEAFF
TGTGCCAGCAGCGAGGCCCCGACAGGGGTGGCTGAAGCTTTCTTT
>TRBD2|TRBJ2-3|TRBV7-2|.
CASSQLAGSTDTQYF
TGTGCCAGCAGCCAGCTAGCGGGAAGCACAGATACGCAGTATTTT
>.|TRBJ1-5|TRBV28|.
CASSSLRRNQPQHF
TGTGCCAGCAGTTCCCTCCGCCGGAATCAGCCCCAGCATTTT
>TRBD2|TRBJ2-3|TRBV5-4|.
CASSFTSGGLDTQYF
TGTGCCAGCAGCTTTACTAGCGGAGGGCTAGATACGCAGTATTTT
>.|TRBJ2-7|TRBV10-1|.
CASSESGLGEQYF
TGCGCCAGCAGTGAATCAGGGCTGGGCGAGCAGTACTTC
>TRBD2|TRBJ2-5|TRBV2|.
CASRPSGGWGETQYF
TGTGCCAGCAGACCTAGCGGGGGCTGGGGAGAGACCCAGTACTTC
>TRBD2|TRBJ2-3|TRBV9|.
CASSVDGRWTDTQYF
TGTGCCAGCAGCGTGGACGGGAGGTGGACAGATACGCAGTATTTT
>.|TRBJ1-2|TRBV19|few
CASSINPPAGAVRGYTF
TGTGCCAGTAGTATTAACCCCCCGGCAGGGGCCGTGAGAGGCTACACCTTC
>TRBD2|TRBJ2-3|TRBV9|once
CASSETSGSPDTQYF
TGTGCCAGCAGCGAGACTAGCGGGAGTCCAGATACGCAGTATTTT
>.|TRBJ2-7|TRBV13|.
CASSSPRISYEQYF
TGTGCCAGCAGCTCCCCGCGGATCTCCTACGAGCAGTACTTC
>.|TRBJ2-3|TRBV5-4|.
CASSLGGPERTDTQYF
TGTGCCAGCAGCTTGGGGGGCCCGGAGAGGACAGATACGCAGTATTTT
>TRBD1|TRBJ1-1|TRBV9|.
CASSPPGQIYTEAFF
TGTGCCAGCAGCCCCCCGGGACAGATCTACACTGAAGCTTTCTTT
>TRBD1|TRBJ1-1|TRBV10-3|once
CAINQPGQGATEAFF
TGTGCCATCAATCAGCCGGGACAGGGAGCGACTGAAGCTTTCTTT
>TRBD1|TRBJ2-4|TRBV4-2|.
CASSQAGGDGYIQYF
TGTGCCAGCAGCCAAGCAGGGGGCGATGGGTACATTCAGTACTTC
>TRBD1|TRBJ1-1|TRBV30|.
CAWIRDRVSPEAFF
TGTGCCTGGATAAGGGACAGGGTATCGCCTGAAGCTTTCTTT
>TRBD2|TRBJ2-3|TRBV27|.
CASSLGTSGRAMGADTQYF
TGTGCCAGCAGTTTGGGGACTAGCGGGAGGGCCATGGGGGCAGATACGCAGTATTTT
>TRBD1|TRBJ2-7|TRBV7-9|.
CASSSSPGQGKDEQYF
TGTGCCAGCAGCTCGTCGCCGGGACAGGGTAAGGACGAGCAGTACTTC
>.|TRBJ1-6|TRBV7-3|few
CASSLSRTPNSPLHF
TGTGCCAGCAGCTTAAGTAGGACACCAAATTCACCCCTCCACTTT
>.|TRBJ2-2|TRBV10-3|.
CASRVAGELFF
TGTGCCTCCAGGGTTGCGGGGGAGCTGTTTTTT
>.|TRBJ1-1|TRBV2|once
CASSGPQGTDTEAFF
TGTGCCAGCAGTGGGCCCCAGGGGACGGACACTGAAGCTTTCTTT
>TRBD2|TRBJ2-3|TRBV2|.
CASTLGLAAKDLYF
TGTGCCAGCACTTTGGGACTAGCGGCAAAGGACCTGTATTTT
>TRBD2|TRBJ2-1|TRBV7-2|.
CASSLVGGRMNNEQFF
TGTGCCAGCAGCTTAGTTGGCGGGAGGATGAACAATGAGCAGTTCTTC
>TRBD1|TRBJ2-7|TRBV27|.
CASSLSRDRYYEQYF
TGTGCCAGCAGTTTATCACGGGACAGATACTACGAGCAGTACTTC
>.|TRBJ2-7|TRBV19|.
CASSPGQDYEQYF
TGTGCCAGTAGTCCCGGACAAGACTACGAGCAGTACTTC
>TRBD1|TRBJ1-1|TRBV5-4|.
CASSLTPGQGEAFF
TGTGCCAGCAGCTTGACTCCGGGACAGGGTGAAGCTTTCTTT